These 16 T cell receptor beta chains share one sample of origin, sequenced in a study of T cell responses to AZD1222 COVID-19 vaccine. The assay was immunoSEQ multiplex PCR, and TCRdb's table has in-frame clones only and misses some. The data contain around 100,000 clones, 80% to 90% of them singletons. The sequencing used peripheral blood, collected on day 0 of AZD1222 vaccination. These TCRs come from an adult in good health.

The V call is TRBV2, the J call TRBJ1-2; D gene ambiguous. From germline, CDR1 is SNHLY and CDR2 FYNNEI. Trimming stripped 2 bases from V and 5 bases from J, with 3 bases between. The CDR3 spans 11 residues. CDR3 coding DNA: TGTGCCAGCAGTGAACGTTATGGCTACACCTTC. Translation: CASSERYGYTF.

This clone was detected a few times. The rearrangement links TRBV6-1 to TRBJ1-2; possibly TRBD1 for D (6 bases). Germline CDR1 and CDR2: MNHNS and SASEGT. The CDR3 length is 16 residues. V shed 3 bases and J shed 4 bases, with 18 bases lying between them. The CDR3 nucleotides read TGTGCCAGCAGTGAGGCGGGTTCGGGGGGCTTCTATGGCTACACCTTC. Its protein is CASSEAGSGGFYGYTF.

J is TRBJ2-4 and V is TRBV4-3; maybe TRBD2 (5 bases). V was clipped by 3 bases and J by 4 bases, with 13 bases between them. CDR3 size: 15 residues. Germline V gene lookup returns CDR1 LGHNA and CDR2 YSLEER. DNA of the CDR3: TGCGCCAGCAGCCAGGGAGTAGAGGGTAAAAACATTCAGTACTTC. It codes for CASSQGVEGKNIQYF.

V usage is TRBV18 and J usage is TRBJ1-2, with 8 bases that match TRBD1. Germline assignment: CDR1 KGHSH and CDR2 LQKENI. This CDR3 region has 14 residues. V trimming: 6 bases; J trimming: 7 bases; junction bases outside the gene matches: 10. The CDR3 coding sequence is TGTGCCAGCTCGCCGGACAGGGCGACGGGTGGCTACACCTTC. It is translated as CASSPDRATGGYTF.

J is TRBJ1-2 and V is TRBV6-5; no reliable D call. The V gene lost 2 bases and the J gene lost 0 bases, with 13 bases spanning the gap. The CDR3 sequence is 16 residues long. CDR1 is MNHEY and CDR2 is SVGAGI in the germline V gene. The CDR3 DNA reads as TGTGCCAGCAGTTACGGGCCCGCTACTACTAACTATGGCTACACCTTC. This sequence encodes CASSYGPATTNYGYTF.

CDR3 DNA sequence: TGTGCCAGCAGCGGGGACGGGTGGGGTAGCAATCAGCCCCAGCATTTT. Its translation: CASSGDGWGSNQPQHF. The chain combines TRBV27 with TRBJ1-5, with D maybe TRBD1 (5 bases). CDR1 and CDR2 (germline): MNHEY, SMNVEV (reference sequence). The V gene lost 6 bases and the J gene lost 0 bases, with 15 bases spanning the gap. This CDR3 has 16 residues.

The chain couples TRBV6-6 to TRBJ1-1, with no clear D. The germline V gene has CDR1 MNHNY and CDR2 SVGAGI (reference sequence). V was cut by 5 bases and J by 1 base, with 8 bases left in between. CDR3 length equals 13 residues. CDR3 sequence: CASSRPENTEAFF. The CDR3 DNA reads as TGTGCCAGCAGTAGACCAGAGAACACTGAAGCTTTCTTT.

V gene TRBV10-3 combines with J gene TRBJ2-5; D ambiguous. Deletions cut 4 bases from V and 5 bases from J, with 8 bases between. CDR1 and CDR2 from the germline V gene are ENHRY and SYGVKD. The CDR3 contains 12 residues. CDR3 residues: CAISGSEETQYF. The DNA of the CDR3 is TGTGCCATCAGTGGGAGTGAGGAGACCCAGTACTTC.

This clone was detected once. V and J are TRBV5-1 and TRBJ1-5, with 9 nucleotides matching TRBD1. V dropped 4 bases and J dropped 5; count of bases not matched to a gene: 4. There are 14 residues in the CDR3. Germline CDR1 and CDR2: SGHRS and YFSETQ. The CDR3 coding sequence is TGCGCCAGCAGCCCAGGACAGGGGTATCAGCCCCAGCATTTT. It codes for CASSPGQGYQPQHF.

The chain has TRBV5-1 and TRBJ2-5; 12 positions match TRBD2. Losses at the gene ends were 1 base for V and 2 bases for J; bases not matched to a gene: 0. The CDR3 extends over 15 amino acids. Germline CDR1 SGHRS, CDR2 YFSETQ. For the CDR3, the DNA is TGCGCCAGCAGCTTGACTAGCGGGGGGCAAGAGACCCAGTACTTC. Protein product: CASSLTSGGQETQYF. Together with reference TRBV5-1 and TRBJ2-5, the CDR3 gives the full variable domain: KAGVTQTPRYLIKTRGQQVTLSCSPISGHRSVSWYQQTPGQGLQFLFEYFSETQRNKGNFPGRFSGRQFSNSRSEMNVSTLELGDSALYLCASSLTSGGQETQYFGPGTRLLVL.

J is TRBJ1-2 and V is TRBV10-3, with D maybe TRBD1 (6 bases). V lost 7 bases, J lost 4 bases, and 16 bases lay in between. Germline V gene sequence: CDR1 ENHRY, CDR2 SYGVKD. CDR3 size: 14 residues. The CDR3 spells CAITDSTGSYGYTF. DNA of the CDR3: TGTGCCATCACCGACTCGACAGGCAGCTATGGCTACACCTTC.

The CDR3 reads CASSAGSLTEAFF. CDR3 coding DNA: TGTGCCAGCAGTGCCGGGTCGTTGACTGAAGCTTTCTTT. The chain joins TRBV6-4 to TRBJ1-1; no clear D. Germline CDR1 is MRHNA and CDR2 is SNTAGT. The V gene lost 4 bases and the J gene lost 5 bases, with 11 bases spanning the gap. The CDR3 contains 13 residues.

The V and J genes are TRBV5-1 and TRBJ2-7; 9 nucleotides agree with TRBD1. The germline gives CDR1 SGHRS, CDR2 YFSETQ. Trimming took 4 bases from V and 4 from J; bases not matched to a gene: 9. CDR3 length: 15 amino acids. The CDR3 is CASSLGTGRQYEQYF. For the CDR3, the DNA is TGCGCCAGCAGCCTAGGGACAGGGAGGCAGTACGAGCAGTACTTC.

The rearrangement joins TRBV3-1 (or the pseudogene TRBV3-2) to TRBJ1-2; D possibly corresponds to TRBD1 (5 bases). CDR3 size: 10 residues. The V gene lost 9 bases and the J gene lost 14 bases, with 16 bases spanning the gap. The germline gives CDR1 LGHDT, CDR2 YNNKEL (reference sequence). The CDR3 region is CASGDSIRTF. The CDR3 nucleotides are TGTGCCAGTGGAGACAGTATTCGTACCTTC.

The V call is TRBV28, the J call TRBJ1-4; D remains ambiguous. The germline V gene encodes CDR1 MDHEN and CDR2 SYDVKM. Trimming left V 11 bases short and J 4 bases short, with 11 bases between. This CDR3 is 12 amino acids long. The CDR3 here is CAAEGVNEKLFF. For the CDR3, the DNA is TGTGCCGCGGAAGGAGTTAATGAAAAACTGTTTTTT.

The chain carries TRBV9 and TRBJ2-1; tentative D call: TRBD2 (7 bases). Trimming cost V 3 bases and J 1 base, with 8 bases left between them. This CDR3 has 14 residues. Germline CDR1 and CDR2: SGDLS and YYNGEE. Written as DNA, the CDR3 is TGTGCCAGCAGCGAGGGGGGGTCCTACAATGAGCAGTTCTTC. It specifies CASSEGGSYNEQFF. Using reference TRBV9 and TRBJ2-1 for the parts outside the CDR3, the full variable domain is DSGVTQTPKHLITATGQRVTLRCSPRSGDLSVYWYQQSLDQGLQFLIQYYNGEERAKGNILERFSAQQFPDLHSELNLSSLELGDSALYFCASSEGGSYNEQFFGPGTRLTVL.